Below, 21 T cell receptor beta chains from the same sample are listed, as sequenced in a study of blood T cell repertoires in COVID-19. Produced via immunoSEQ multiplex PCR; TCRdb's table is partial and in-frame only. The profile shows 450,000 or so clones, roughly nine tenths of them singletons. The sequencing input was peripheral blood. The receptors stem from a man younger than 30 with COVID-19, enrolled during active disease.

The V call is TRBV29-1, the J call TRBJ2-1; D may be TRBD2 (6 bases). Germline loops: CDR1 SQVTM, CDR2 ANQGSEA. The CDR3 extends over 13 amino acids. V lost 3 bases to trimming and J lost 10 bases, with 16 bases between them. The DNA of the CDR3 is TGCAGCGTTGATAGGGGACTCCTTGGCGAGCAGTTCTTC. It encodes CSVDRGLLGEQFF.

The chain recombines TRBV6-5 with TRBJ1-1; 7 nucleotides line up with TRBD1. Germline loops: CDR1 MNHEY, CDR2 SVGAGI. The CDR3 is 14 residues long. V dropped 0 bases and J dropped 6; count of bases not matched to a gene: 4. The CDR3 DNA reads TGTGCCAGCAGTTACTCAGGGGGCCGGGCTGAAGCTTTCTTT. As protein: CASSYSGGRAEAFF.

The chain joins TRBV27 to TRBJ2-5; 9 positions match TRBD1. The V gene's germline CDR1 is MNHEY and CDR2 SMNVEV (reference sequence). The CDR3 length is 17 residues. The V and J ends lost 4 bases and 4 bases, in that order; junction bases with no gene match: 13. The CDR3 here is CASSSRRGQGTLETQYF. The CDR3 DNA is TGTGCCAGCAGTTCCCGCCGTGGACAGGGGACGTTAGAGACCCAGTACTTC.

This clone appeared a few times. This chain uses TRBV11-2 with TRBJ1-1; D unclear. Trimming took 5 bases from V and 3 from J, leaving 4 bases between them. The CDR3 has 11 residues. From germline, CDR1 is SGHAT and CDR2 FQNNGV. CDR3 DNA sequence: TGTGCCAGCAGCCGAGACACTGAAGCTTTCTTT. Its protein is CASSRDTEAFF.

This chain links TRBV5-1 with TRBJ2-1; TRBD2 agrees at 8 bases. Losses at the gene ends were 5 bases for V and 4 bases for J; bases not matched to a gene: 2. Looked up from germline, CDR1 is SGHRS and CDR2 is YFSETQ. CDR3 length: 13 residues. CDR3 in amino acids: CASRLAEYNEQFF. The CDR3 nucleotides are TGCGCCAGCAGACTAGCGGAATACAATGAGCAGTTCTTC.

The chain couples TRBV10-1 to TRBJ2-3; TRBD1 is a possible D gene (6 bases). The CDR3 runs 13 residues. V was trimmed by 6 bases and J by 0 bases, leaving 7 bases between them. CDR1 is WNHNN, CDR2 SYGVQD, per germline (reference sequence). The CDR3 region is CASRDSSTDTQYF. DNA for the CDR3: TGCGCCAGCAGGGACAGTAGCACAGATACGCAGTATTTT.

V is TRBV27 and J is TRBJ1-1; the match to TRBD1 covers 8 bases. The V gene end was trimmed by 7 bases and the J gene end by 0 bases; junction bases not matched to a gene: 7. Germline V gives CDR1 MNHEY, CDR2 SMNVEV (reference sequence). The CDR3 consists of 15 residues. CDR3 DNA: TGTGCCAGCAAAGGACAGGGCGGTATGAACACTGAAGCTTTCTTT. Translation: CASKGQGGMNTEAFF.

This chain joins TRBV19 and TRBJ2-7; D is perhaps TRBD1 (5 bases). V gave up 3 bases and J gave up 2 bases, with 11 bases separating them. The CDR3 runs to 14 residues. The germline V gene encodes CDR1 LNHDA and CDR2 SQIVND (reference sequence). The CDR3 sequence: CASSISRATYEQYF. DNA for the CDR3: TGTGCCAGTAGTATTTCCAGGGCCACCTACGAGCAGTACTTC.

The V and J genes are TRBV7-2 and TRBJ2-3; D perhaps matches TRBD2 (5 bases). V gave up 6 bases and J gave up 6 bases, with 22 bases separating them. CDR1 and CDR2 (germline): SGHTA, FQGNSA. This CDR3 is 16 amino acids long. As DNA, the CDR3 is TGTGCCAGCAGTTCCGTCTTTGGGCTAGGAGGTGATACGCAGTATTTT. This gives the protein CASSSVFGLGGDTQYF. Complete variable domain (other parts from reference TRBV7-2 and TRBJ2-3): GAGVSQSPSNKVTEKGKDVELRCDPISGHTALYWYRQSLGQGLEFLIYFQGNSAPDKSGLPSDRFSAERTGGSVSTLTIQRTQQEDSAVYLCASSSVFGLGGDTQYFGPGTRLTVL.

The genes are TRBV14 and TRBJ2-7, with 8 bases fitting TRBD2. Trimming removed 4 bases from V and 2 bases from J; junction bases left unmatched: 10. This CDR3 spans 16 amino acids. Germline V CDR1 and CDR2: SGHDN, FVKESK. CDR3 protein: CASSLPGGGIAYEQYF. Here the CDR3 DNA reads TGTGCCAGCAGCCTCCCGGGAGGGGGTATTGCCTACGAGCAGTACTTC.

V and J are TRBV7-9 and TRBJ2-1; D perhaps matches TRBD2 (6 bases). This CDR3 spans 14 amino acids. Germline values: CDR1 SEHNR, CDR2 FQNEAQ (reference sequence). Trimming left V 4 bases short and J 4 bases short, with 11 bases between. The CDR3 region is CASSSGSGYNEQFF. In DNA, the CDR3 is TGTGCCAGCAGCTCGGGTAGCGGTTACAATGAGCAGTTCTTC. Complete variable domain (other parts from reference TRBV7-9 and TRBJ2-1): DTGVSQNPRHKITKRGQNVTFRCDPISEHNRLYWYRQTLGQGPEFLTYFQNEAQLEKSRLLSDRFSAERPKGSFSTLEIQRTEQGDSAMYLCASSSGSGYNEQFFGPGTRLTVL.

V and J are TRBV18 and TRBJ1-2; weak D call: TRBD1 (5 bases). CDR1 is KGHSH and CDR2 is LQKENI in the germline V gene. This CDR3 has 14 residues. V was clipped by 3 bases and J by 6 bases, with 14 bases between them. CDR3 coding DNA: TGTGCCAGCTCACCGGGACTCTCTAGGGATGGCTACACCTTC. This translates into CASSPGLSRDGYTF. The full variable domain, with the rest looked up from reference TRBV18 and TRBJ1-2, is NAGVMQNPRHLVRRRGQEARLRCSPMKGHSHVYWYRQLPEEGLKFMVYLQKENIIDESGMPKERFSAEFPKEGPSILRIQQVVRGDSAAYFCASSPGLSRDGYTFGSGTRLTVV.

This clone was observed a few times. This rearrangement joins TRBV6-1 to TRBJ1-3; the D gene is possibly TRBD1 (5 bases). Per the germline V gene, CDR1 is MNHNS and CDR2 is SASEGT. Between the trimmed V and J ends, which lost 3 bases and 4 bases, there was a span of 13 bases. CDR3 length: 15 amino acids. The CDR3 loop reads CASSEEQVPGNTIYF. The CDR3 bases are TGTGCCAGCAGTGAGGAACAGGTACCAGGAAACACCATATATTTT.

This clone showed up just once. CDR3 in amino acids: CASSRDFTDTQYF. The CDR3 nucleotides read TGTGCCAGCAGTCGGGACTTTACAGATACGCAGTATTTT. The rearrangement joins TRBV6-4 to TRBJ2-3; TRBD2 is a possible D gene (6 bases). V was clipped by 5 bases and J by 3 bases, with 9 bases between them. Germline CDR1 MRHNA, CDR2 SNTAGT. CDR3 size: 13 residues.

The rearrangement links TRBV5-4 to TRBJ1-1; 9 bases line up with TRBD1. This CDR3 comprises 15 residues. Germline V lookup: CDR1 SGHNT, CDR2 YYREEE (reference sequence). V shed 3 bases and J 6 bases; nucleotides not matched to a gene: 9. CDR3 protein: CASSSGPDRGSEAFF. DNA of the CDR3: TGTGCCAGCAGCTCTGGACCCGACAGGGGGTCTGAAGCTTTCTTT.

This clone was picked up one time. The junction differs from germline at one of its ends, possibly a read error. The V and J genes are TRBV7-7 and TRBJ2-1; 8 bases are a match to TRBD2. Germline V gene lookup returns CDR1 SSHAT and CDR2 FNYEAQ (reference sequence). The CDR3 spans 16 residues. DNA for the CDR3: TGTGCTAGCAGCCCGTCCCGGGCTAGCGGGTACAATGAGCAGTTCTTC. Encoded protein: CASSPSRASGYNEQFF.

This rearrangement joins TRBV24-1 to TRBJ2-3; the match to TRBD2 covers 7 bases. This CDR3 has 16 amino acids. Germline V gene data show CDR1 as KGHDR and CDR2 as SFDVKD. V was pared by 4 bases and J by 1 base, with 7 bases of the junction left unmatched. This CDR3 reads CATSDPRLAGTDTQYF. The CDR3 region has the DNA TGTGCCACCAGTGACCCGCGACTAGCTGGCACAGATACGCAGTATTTT.

This chain uses TRBV5-4 with TRBJ2-7; 9 bases are shared with TRBD2. Germline V gene sequence: CDR1 SGHNT, CDR2 YYREEE (reference sequence). The CDR3 loop spans 17 amino acids. J lost 5 bases, V lost 2 bases, and 14 bases had no gene match. The CDR3 DNA reads TGTGCCAGCAGCTTAGGTCCAGCGGGAGGTAGGGTTGACGAGCAGTACTTC. Translation: CASSLGPAGGRVDEQYF.

The rearrangement uses TRBV7-9 and TRBJ2-7; D gene ambiguous. Trimming shortened V by 0 bases and J by 6 bases, and 15 bases separated the two germline ends. Germline V gene lookup returns CDR1 SEHNR and CDR2 FQNEAQ (reference sequence). This CDR3 contains 15 residues. CDR3 sequence: CASSLAASPLAEQYF. The CDR3 DNA reads TGTGCCAGCAGCTTAGCCGCCTCCCCCCTGGCCGAGCAGTACTTC.

The rearrangement links TRBV4-1 to TRBJ2-5; maybe TRBD2 (6 bases). V shed 2 bases and J shed 9 bases, with 22 bases lying between them. The CDR3 consists of 16 residues. The germline V gene has CDR1 MGHRA and CDR2 YSYEKL. The CDR3 here is CASSQSTGTLNVAQYF. CDR3 in DNA: TGCGCCAGCAGCCAATCTACCGGGACTTTAAATGTCGCCCAGTACTTC.

The J gene is TRBJ1-2, the V gene TRBV30, with D possibly TRBD1 on 6 matching bases. The germline V gene encodes CDR1 GTSNPN and CDR2 SVGIG (reference sequence). This CDR3 spans 13 amino acids. V lost 2 bases, J lost 3 bases, and 10 bases lay in between. The CDR3 DNA is TGTGCCTGGAGTCTCAGGGGAGACTATGGCTACACCTTC. It encodes CAWSLRGDYGYTF.